This entry features one TCR beta chain sequence. Germline V gives CDR1 KGHDR, CDR2 SFDVKD. CDR3 length: 13 residues. V shed 9 bases and J 4 bases; nucleotides not matched to a gene: 4. TCRdb's table, derived via immunoSEQ multiplex PCR, lists solely in-frame clones and lacks some. The sample lists 200,000 to 300,000 clones, roughly 85% seen once, with 5.1% in the top ten. This specimen belongs to a study of blood T cell repertoires in COVID-19. Sequencing was performed on peripheral blood. This clonotype originated in a man aged 45-65 years with COVID-19, enrolled during active disease. This sequence joins TRBV24-1 and TRBJ2-3; 9 positions match TRBD1. Here the CDR3 reads CATGGQGADTQYF. In DNA form, the CDR3 reads TGTGCCACCGGGGGACAGGGAGCAGATACGCAGTATTTT.